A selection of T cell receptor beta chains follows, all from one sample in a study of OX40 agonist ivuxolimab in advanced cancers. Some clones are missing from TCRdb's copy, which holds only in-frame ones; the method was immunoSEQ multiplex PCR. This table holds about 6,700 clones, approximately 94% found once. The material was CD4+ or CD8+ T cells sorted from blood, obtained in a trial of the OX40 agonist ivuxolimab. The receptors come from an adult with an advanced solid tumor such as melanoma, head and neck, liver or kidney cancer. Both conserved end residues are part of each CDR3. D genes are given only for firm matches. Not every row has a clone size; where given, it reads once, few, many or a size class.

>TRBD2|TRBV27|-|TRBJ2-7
TGTGCCAGCAGTCTCGGACTAGCGGGATTCGCCTACGAGCAGTACTTC
CASSLGLAGFAYEQYF
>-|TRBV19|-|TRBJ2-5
TGTGCCAGTAAATCCGGAAAAGAGACCCAGTACTTC
CASKSGKETQYF
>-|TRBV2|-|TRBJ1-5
TGTGCCAGCAGGGTGTTTAGTCAGCCCCAGCATTTT
CASRVFSQPQHF
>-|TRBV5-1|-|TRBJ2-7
TGCGCCAGCAGCCCACTCGGGGGTAGGGAGCAGTACTTC
CASSPLGGREQYF
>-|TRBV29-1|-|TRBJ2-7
TGCAGCGTTGCGGGTGGAGGCGAGCAGTACTTC
CSVAGGGEQYF
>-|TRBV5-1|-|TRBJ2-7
TGCGCCAGCAGCTTGGACGGTCCCCGCGAGCAGTACTTC
CASSLDGPREQYF
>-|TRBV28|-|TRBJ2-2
TGTGCCAGCAGTTTAATTAGTTACGCCGGAGAGCTGTTTTTT
CASSLISYAGELFF
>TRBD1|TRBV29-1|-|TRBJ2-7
TGCAGCGTCACCGGGACAGGGACCTACGAGCAGTACTTC
CSVTGTGTYEQYF
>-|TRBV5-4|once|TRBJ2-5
TGTGCCAGCAGCTTGGACCAAGAGACCCAGTACTTC
CASSLDQETQYF
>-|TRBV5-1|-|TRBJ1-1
TGCGCCAGCAGCTTGAAGTCGGTTGCAAACACTGAAGCTTTCTTT
CASSLKSVANTEAFF
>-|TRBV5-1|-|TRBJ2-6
TGCGCCAGCAGCTGGGGAGATAGCTCTGGGGCCAACGTCCTGACTTTC
CASSWGDSSGANVLTF
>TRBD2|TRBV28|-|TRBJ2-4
TGTGCCAGCAGCTCTGGACTAGCGGCTCCTCGGGAAAACATTCAGTACTTC
CASSSGLAAPRENIQYF
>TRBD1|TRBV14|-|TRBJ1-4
TGTGCCAGCAGCGCCACAGGGGCGGTTGGTGAAAAACTGTTTTTT
CASSATGAVGEKLFF
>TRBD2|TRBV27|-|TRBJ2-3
TGTGCCAGCAGTCTCCGGACTAGCGGGACCTCAGATACGCAGTATTTT
CASSLRTSGTSDTQYF
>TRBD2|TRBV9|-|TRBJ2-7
TGTGCCAGCAGCGTGGCTAGCGGATTCTACGAGCAGTACTTC
CASSVASGFYEQYF
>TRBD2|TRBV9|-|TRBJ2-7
TGTGCCAGCAGCGTCCATGCCGGGACTAGCGGCGAGCAGTACTTC
CASSVHAGTSGEQYF
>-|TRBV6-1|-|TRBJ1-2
TGTGCCAGCAGTGAAGGGAGTTCCGGGGGCTACACCTTC
CASSEGSSGGYTF
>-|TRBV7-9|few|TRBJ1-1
TGTGCCAGCAGCTCCTCCGACAGACCGACCCTGAACACTGAAGCTTTCTTT
CASSSSDRPTLNTEAFF
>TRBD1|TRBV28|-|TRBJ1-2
TGTGCCAGCAGTTGGGGACAGGGGCGAAGTGAAGGCTACACCTTC
CASSWGQGRSEGYTF
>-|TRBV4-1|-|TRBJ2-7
TGCGCCAGCAGCCAAGATCGTCGGACTCTGTACGAGCAGTACTTC
CASSQDRRTLYEQYF
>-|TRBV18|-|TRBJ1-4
TGTGCCAGCTCACCCCTCCCTTCGCAGGCGAATGAAAAACTGTTTTTT
CASSPLPSQANEKLFF
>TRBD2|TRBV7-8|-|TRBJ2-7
TGTGCCAGCAGCCCCCGACTCCTCCTAGCGGGAGACCACGAGCAGTACTTC
CASSPRLLLAGDHEQYF
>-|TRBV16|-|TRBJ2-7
TGTGCCAGCAGCCCTGAAGCTTCCGGGCAGTACTTC
CASSPEASGQYF
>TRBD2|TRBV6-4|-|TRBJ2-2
TGTGCCAGCAGCCCCATGGGACTAGCGGTAACCGGGGAGCTGTTTTTT
CASSPMGLAVTGELFF
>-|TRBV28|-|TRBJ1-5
TGTGCCAGCAAGCCCGCGACAGATAGCAATCAGCCCCAGCATTTT
CASKPATDSNQPQHF
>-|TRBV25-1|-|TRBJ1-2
TGTGCCAGCAGTCCAGGGGACACGGGGGTTGACGGCTACACCTTC
CASSPGDTGVDGYTF
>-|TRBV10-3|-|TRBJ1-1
TGTGCCATCAGTGACCCTCCCATGGTGGGAACTGAAGCTTTCTTT
CAISDPPMVGTEAFF
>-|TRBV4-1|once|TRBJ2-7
TGCGCCAGCAGCCACGATCCCGGTTACGAGCAGTACTTC
CASSHDPGYEQYF
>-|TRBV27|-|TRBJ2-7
TGTGCCAGCAGTTTTAGGGTACGTTACGAGCAGTACTTC
CASSFRVRYEQYF
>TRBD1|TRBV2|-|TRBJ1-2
TGTGCCAGCAGTGGGTCGACAGGGGGCATTGGGGGCTACACCTTC
CASSGSTGGIGGYTF
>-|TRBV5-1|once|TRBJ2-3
TGCGCCAGCAGCTTGTTCGGTCGGGCAGATACGCAGTATTTT
CASSLFGRADTQYF
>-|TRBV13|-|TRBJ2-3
TGTGCCAGCAGCTCCTCCCCCGGGACACGATTCCGCACAGATACGCAGTATTTT
CASSSSPGTRFRTDTQYF
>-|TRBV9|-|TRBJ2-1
TGTGCCAGCAGCCCAGGGCTCCAGGGTACTCTTAATGAGCAGTTCTTC
CASSPGLQGTLNEQFF
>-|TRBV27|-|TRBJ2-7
TGTGCCAGCACCCCGCAGTACTTC
CASTPQYF
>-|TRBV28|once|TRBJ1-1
TGTGCCAGCACCTCACCCCCCGGGCGGGGAGCTTTCTTT
CASTSPPGRGAFF
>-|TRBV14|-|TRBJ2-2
TGTGCCAGCAGCCCCCAGGGGACCGGGGAGCTGTTTTTT
CASSPQGTGELFF
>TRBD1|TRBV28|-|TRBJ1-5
TGTGCCAGCAGTCGGACAGGCTCGAGCAATCAGCCCCAGCATTTT
CASSRTGSSNQPQHF
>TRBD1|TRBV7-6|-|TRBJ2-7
TGTGCCAGCAGCTCTGTCACAGGGGGCCTTAGCTCGCACGAGCAGTACTTC
CASSSVTGGLSSHEQYF
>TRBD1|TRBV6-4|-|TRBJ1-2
TGTGCCAGCAGCGCCGGGACAGGCAACTATGGCTACACCTTC
CASSAGTGNYGYTF
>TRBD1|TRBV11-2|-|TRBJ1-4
TGTGCCAGCAGTCTCAGGGGGCTTGGTGAAAAACTGTTTTTT
CASSLRGLGEKLFF
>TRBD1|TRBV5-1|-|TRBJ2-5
TGCGCCAGCAGCTTGGCCGGGACAGGCCAAGAGACCCAGTACTTC
CASSLAGTGQETQYF
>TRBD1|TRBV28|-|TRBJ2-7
TGTGCCAGCAGTTCAGGGGGTAGCCGCTCCTACGAGCAGTACTTC
CASSSGGSRSYEQYF
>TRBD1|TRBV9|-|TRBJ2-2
TGTGCCAGCAGGAGGGACAGGGGGAACGGGGAGCTGTTTTTT
CASRRDRGNGELFF
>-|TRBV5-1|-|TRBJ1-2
TGCGCCAGCAGCTTGGATTTCTATGGCTACACCTTC
CASSLDFYGYTF